What follows are 32 T cell receptor beta chains derived from one specimen sequenced in a study of blood T cells in healthy people across ages. Through a sample-barcoded 5' primer and a J-beta primer mix, a second PCR was run for roughly 6 to 11 cycles. TCRdb reanalysed the 5' RACE reads using MiXCR and keeps one entry per CDR3 protein. The sample has roughly 1.6 million distinct CDR3 sequences, around 35% seen once; the top ten hold approximately 10%. The sample taken for sequencing was blood. These receptors were obtained from a woman in her 30s in good health.

This clonotype was seen more than once but under ten times. The chain employs TRBV2 and TRBJ1-2; no firm D call. The germline gives CDR1 SNHLY, CDR2 FYNNEI. The CDR3 totals 14 residues. Trimming left V 6 bases short and J 3 bases short, with 14 bases between. CDR3 DNA: TGTGCCAGCAGAAATCCGGGAGCCGACTATGGCTACACCTTC. Protein: CASRNPGADYGYTF.

This rearrangement joins TRBV28 to TRBJ1-2; 11 bases align to TRBD1. The CDR3 is 16 residues long. Germline V gene lookup returns CDR1 MDHEN and CDR2 SYDVKM. With V trimmed by 5 bases and J by 6 bases, 11 bases remained unmatched. The CDR3 reads CASSPPTGTGGNGYTF. The CDR3, as DNA: TGTGCCAGCAGTCCGCCCACCGGGACAGGGGGAAATGGCTACACCTTC.

This chain connects TRBV20-1 to TRBJ2-3; the match to TRBD2 covers 11 bases. Germline V lookup: CDR1 DFQATT, CDR2 SNEGSKA (reference sequence). The J segment lost 1 base and the V segment lost 1 base, leaving 1 base of the junction unmatched. This CDR3 is built from 15 residues. CDR3 amino acids: CSARVLAGGTDTQYF. CDR3 sequence (DNA): TGCAGTGCTAGAGTACTAGCGGGGGGCACAGATACGCAGTATTTT.

This chain connects TRBV6-2 or TRBV6-3 to TRBJ2-2; D may be TRBD2 (6 bases). V was pared by 2 bases and J by 2 bases, with 12 bases between. Per germline, CDR1 MNHEY and CDR2 SVGEGT. The CDR3 is 16 residues long. CDR3 loop: CASSYRTTTNTGELFF. The CDR3 DNA sequence: TGTGCCAGCAGTTACCGGACTACAACAAACACCGGGGAGCTGTTTTTT.

This clonotype was detected a few times. The chain combines TRBV28 with TRBJ1-2; D remains unclear. The CDR3 is made up of 12 amino acids. V was clipped by 5 bases and J by 5 bases, with 9 bases between them. Per germline, CDR1 MDHEN and CDR2 SYDVKM. The DNA of the CDR3 is TGTGCCAGCAGTGCGACACCGTATGGCTACACCTTC. It encodes CASSATPYGYTF.

This clonotype was detected many times. Here the CDR3 DNA reads TGCAGCGTTGGATCGAGCGGGAGGGCAGCCTTCAAGACAGATACGCAGTATTTT. Protein product: CSVGSSGRAAFKTDTQYF. The chain uses TRBV29-1 and TRBJ2-3; 10 nucleotides align to TRBD2. CDR1 is SQVTM and CDR2 is ANQGSEA in the germline V gene. The junction had 16 bases not matched to a gene; V was cut back by 4 bases and J by 3 bases. The CDR3 consists of 18 residues.

This clonotype has a handful of counts. The CDR3 here is CASSTPGLAGGGGEQFF. The CDR3 DNA reads as TGTGCCAGCAGTACTCCGGGACTAGCGGGAGGGGGCGGTGAGCAGTTCTTC. V and J are TRBV12-3 or TRBV12-4 and TRBJ2-1, with TRBD2 matching over 16 bases. J gave up 9 bases and V 5 bases, and 10 bases lay outside the gene matches. CDR3 length: 17 residues.

There are a few counts of this clonotype. The CDR3 loop is CASTVGARGWSYNSPLHF. As DNA, the CDR3 is TGTGCCAGCACAGTTGGGGCACGCGGGTGGTCCTATAATTCACCCCTCCACTTT. The rearrangement links TRBV7-3 to TRBJ1-6; a possible D gene is TRBD1 (5 bases). The CDR3 is 18 amino acids. Germline values: CDR1 SGHTA, CDR2 FQGTGA. The germline V and J ends were trimmed by 7 bases and 1 base, with 20 bases remaining between them.

In this sample, this clonotype turned up a few times. The chain combines TRBV15 with TRBJ2-4, with D possibly TRBD2 on 6 matching bases. The V end lost 1 base, the J end lost 13 bases, and 23 bases lay between the germline ends. Germline CDR1 reads LNHNV; CDR2 reads YYDKDF (reference sequence). This CDR3 comprises 16 residues. The chain's CDR3 is CATSRAVGGGKREQYF. The CDR3 DNA reads as TGTGCCACCAGCAGAGCCGTGGGAGGCGGTAAGAGGGAGCAGTACTTC.

The V gene is TRBV20-1, the J gene TRBJ2-5; 8 bases align to TRBD2. Germline loops: CDR1 DFQATT, CDR2 SNEGSKA (reference sequence). The CDR3 consists of 14 residues. Trimming at V came to 0 bases and at J to 5 bases, leaving 5 bases not matched to a gene. The CDR3 region is CSARDGASGETQYF. The DNA of the CDR3 is TGCAGTGCTAGAGATGGGGCTAGCGGGGAGACCCAGTACTTC.

The chain joins TRBV27 to TRBJ2-7; TRBD1 or TRBD2 may be the D gene (6 bases each). Trimming pared 6 bases from V and 4 bases from J, leaving 16 bases between. The CDR3 consists of 14 residues. CDR1 and CDR2 from the germline V gene are MNHEY and SMNVEV (reference sequence). As DNA, the CDR3 is TGTGCCAGCAGCCCCGGGGGCCGGCTATACGAGCAGTACTTC. Its protein is CASSPGGRLYEQYF.

The CDR3 sequence: CSVASQGIYSEQYF. The CDR3 DNA sequence: TGCAGCGTCGCCTCACAGGGAATTTATTCCGAGCAGTACTTC. V usage is TRBV29-1 and J usage is TRBJ2-7; perhaps TRBD1 as D (6 bases). V lost 6 bases and J lost 6, with 21 bases in between. The CDR3 consists of 14 residues. Germline values: CDR1 SQVTM, CDR2 ANQGSEA.

As to this clonotype: Relative to the germline gene, one junction end is altered; a read error may explain this. This sequence joins TRBV4-1 and TRBJ2-3, with TRBD1 matching 8 bases. The CDR3 extends over 14 amino acids. Germline values: CDR1 MGHRA, CDR2 YSYEKL. As DNA, the CDR3 is TGCGCCTGCAGCCAACAGGGGGTTATGGATACGCAGTATTTT. Amino acids: CACSQQGVMDTQYF.

With respect to this clonotype: The junction and the germline gene differ at one end; a read error may be behind it. The chain uses TRBV11-2 and TRBJ2-4; D remains ambiguous. CDR3 length equals 14 residues. In germline, CDR1 is SGHAT, CDR2 FQNNGV. The DNA of the CDR3 is TGTGCCGGCAGCTTAGATTCACCCGAGGACATTCAGTACTTC. Protein sequence: CAGSLDSPEDIQYF.

This chain connects TRBV27 to TRBJ2-7, with 9 nucleotides matching TRBD2. The germline V gene encodes CDR1 MNHEY and CDR2 SMNVEV (reference sequence). The CDR3 length is 16 residues. Trimming cost V 6 bases and J 0 bases; bases outside gene matches: 9. CDR3 nucleotides: TGTGCCAGCAGCCCCTCTAGCGGGGCCCTCTCCTACGAGCAGTACTTC. This gives the protein CASSPSSGALSYEQYF.

The table lists this clonotype with a few counts. V is TRBV11-2 and J is TRBJ2-1, with D possibly being TRBD1 or TRBD2 (6 bases each). In germline, CDR1 is SGHAT, CDR2 FQNNGV. V lost 4 bases, J lost 4 bases, and 17 bases lay in between. The CDR3 has 16 amino acids. CDR3 sequence (DNA): TGTGCCAGCAGCTATACTACGGGGGCCCGGTACAATGAGCAGTTCTTC. Translating it yields CASSYTTGARYNEQFF.

On this clonotype: This may be a read error: a much more frequent sequence differs by one nucleotide. The rearrangement joins TRBV27 to TRBJ2-1; D perhaps matches TRBD2 (5 bases). The CDR3 length is 15 residues. Germline V CDR1 and CDR2: MNHEY, SMNVEV (reference sequence). V was trimmed by 2 bases and J by 6 bases, leaving 14 bases between them. The CDR3 here is CASSLVNGVPNEQFF. For the CDR3, the DNA is TGTGCCAGCAGTTTAGTTAACGGGGTCCCCAATGAGCAGTTCTTC.

This clonotype has only a few counts. V is TRBV11-2 and J is TRBJ2-3; TRBD2 matches 13 bases. The CDR3 contains 19 residues. V shed 5 bases and J 2 bases; nucleotides not matched to a gene: 13. Germline V gives CDR1 SGHAT, CDR2 FQNNGV. CDR3 protein: CASSLTTSGGYKYTDTQYF. The CDR3 region has the DNA TGTGCCAGCAGCCTCACGACTAGCGGGGGGTACAAATACACAGATACGCAGTATTTT.

The DNA for the CDR3 is TGTGCCAGCAGCCAAGTATCCGGCAGGGATTCGTATGGCTACACCTTC. Its protein is CASSQVSGRDSYGYTF. This chain links TRBV14 with TRBJ1-2, with TRBD1 as a possible D gene (5 bases). CDR3 length: 16 residues. Germline CDR1 and CDR2: SGHDN and FVKESK. Trimming removed 1 base from V and 5 bases from J, with 17 bases in between.

The chain carries TRBV3-1 and TRBJ2-1, with TRBD2 identical over 7 bases. In germline, CDR1 is LGHDT, CDR2 YNNKEL (reference sequence). The CDR3 contains 16 residues. The V gene end was trimmed by 6 bases and the J gene end by 0 bases; junction bases not matched to a gene: 8. The CDR3 DNA sequence: TGTGCCAGCAGTCTAATAGCGGGTCGCTCCTACAATGAGCAGTTCTTC. As protein: CASSLIAGRSYNEQFF.

Remarks on this clonotype: The junction does not match germline at one end; this may be a read error. V usage is TRBV4-1 and J usage is TRBJ1-4, with D perhaps matching TRBD1 (6 bases). Germline CDR1 and CDR2: MGHRA and YSYEKL. CDR3 size: 14 residues. This CDR3 reads CASTEKQGFEKPFF. The CDR3 nucleotides read TGCGCCAGCACCGAAAAACAGGGATTCGAAAAACCGTTTTTT.

The V gene is TRBV28, the J gene TRBJ1-6; 8 bases fit TRBD1. V shed 6 bases and J 2 bases; nucleotides not matched to a gene: 6. This CDR3 is 16 amino acids long. Germline CDR1 and CDR2: MDHEN and SYDVKM. CDR3 DNA sequence: TGTGCCAGCAGGATTCAGGGGGCGACCTATAATTCACCCCTCCACTTT. This translates into CASRIQGATYNSPLHF. The whole variable domain, filled in from reference TRBV28 and TRBJ1-6, reads DVKVTQSSRYLVKRTGEKVFLECVQDMDHENMFWYRQDPGLGLRLIYFSYDVKMKEKGDIPEGYSVSREKKERFSLILESASTNQTSMYLCASRIQGATYNSPLHFGNGTRLTVT.

Concerning this clonotype itself: At one end, the junction sequence differs from germline, possibly due to a read error. The chain employs TRBV29-1 and TRBJ2-1; a weak D match, TRBD2 (5 bases). Germline lookup yields CDR1 SQVTM and CDR2 ANQGSEA. The CDR3 covers 14 residues. The CDR3 DNA is TGCAGCGTTGACGAGAAAAACAGCCCTTGGGAGCAGGTCTTC. Translation gives CSVDEKNSPWEQVF.

The J gene is TRBJ2-5, the V gene TRBV5-1; 9 positions match TRBD2. Germline V gene data show CDR1 as SGHRS and CDR2 as YFSETQ. Unmatched junction bases numbered 14, after V lost 0 bases and J lost 2 bases. CDR3 length: 19 residues. In nucleotides, the CDR3 is TGCGCCAGCAGCTTGGCCCTAGCGGGGTCAGAGTCCCCTCAAGAGACCCAGTACTTC. Protein sequence: CASSLALAGSESPQETQYF.

This clonotype was detected a few times. The chain carries TRBV12-5 and TRBJ2-7; the D call may be TRBD1 or TRBD2 (5 bases each). V was trimmed by 0 bases and J by 11 bases, leaving 29 bases between them. Germline loops: CDR1 LGHNT, CDR2 FRNRAP. The CDR3 loop spans 18 amino acids. DNA of the CDR3: TGTGCTAGTGGTTTGGTGCCCCCCCTGACGGACTTTCTACGAGGGGAGTACTTC. This gives the protein CASGLVPPLTDFLRGEYF.

The sample holds many counts of this clonotype. V and J are TRBV24-1 and TRBJ2-3; 10 nucleotides agree with TRBD2. The CDR3 length is 16 residues. The J segment lost 4 bases and the V segment lost 4 bases, leaving 7 bases of the junction unmatched. The V gene's germline CDR1 is KGHDR and CDR2 SFDVKD. CDR3 region: CATSDVSGRAADTQYF. CDR3 sequence (DNA): TGTGCCACCAGTGACGTGAGCGGGAGGGCCGCAGATACGCAGTATTTT.

The chain employs TRBV6-1 and TRBJ1-4; tentative D call: TRBD1 (5 bases). V lost 5 bases and J lost 0, with 16 bases in between. Germline lookup yields CDR1 MNHNS and CDR2 SASEGT. There are 17 residues in the CDR3. Written as DNA, the CDR3 is TGTGCCAGCAGTCGAATGGAGGGGATTGCAACTAATGAAAAACTGTTTTTT. Protein: CASSRMEGIATNEKLFF.

This clonotype has just a few counts. The chain uses TRBV3-1 and TRBJ2-7; 9 positions match TRBD1. The CDR3 totals 16 residues. Germline loops: CDR1 LGHDT, CDR2 YNNKEL (reference sequence). Trimming cost V 1 base and J 1 base; bases outside gene matches: 5. Here the CDR3 reads CASSQVGTGPSYEQYF. The CDR3 bases are TGTGCCAGCAGCCAAGTTGGGACAGGGCCATCCTACGAGCAGTACTTC.

This sequence joins TRBV3-1 and TRBJ2-3; unclear D gene. This CDR3 is 11 amino acids long. V lost 4 bases to trimming and J lost 14 bases, with 13 bases between them. From germline, CDR1 is LGHDT and CDR2 YNNKEL (reference sequence). CDR3 in DNA: TGTGCCAGCAGCCCTGGACCGATTACGTATTTT. Translation gives CASSPGPITYF.

The chain's CDR3 is CASREREGWADTQYF. The DNA of the CDR3 is TGTGCCAGCAGAGAGCGGGAGGGCTGGGCAGATACGCAGTATTTT. V gene TRBV6-5 combines with J gene TRBJ2-3; TRBD2 aligns across 10 bases. Looked up from germline, CDR1 is MNHEY and CDR2 is SVGAGI. V was clipped by 6 bases and J by 4 bases; unmatched bases: 7. This CDR3 comprises 15 residues.

This clonotype was counted once. The rearrangement links TRBV15 to TRBJ2-2, with TRBD2 identical over 7 bases. Germline V gives CDR1 LNHNV, CDR2 YYDKDF (reference sequence). This CDR3 is 15 amino acids long. V was pared by 1 base and J by 5 bases, with 4 bases of the junction left unmatched. CDR3: CATSRGGLGTGELFF. As DNA, the CDR3 is TGTGCCACCAGCAGAGGCGGACTAGGAACCGGGGAGCTGTTTTTT.

V is TRBV28 and J is TRBJ1-2; D is undetermined. The CDR3 is made up of 14 amino acids. Per germline, CDR1 MDHEN and CDR2 SYDVKM. The V end lost 5 bases, the J end lost 1 base, and 11 bases lay between the germline ends. CDR3 sequence (DNA): TGTGCCAGCAGTCCCTCTTACAGTAACTATGGCTACACCTTC. Translating it yields CASSPSYSNYGYTF.